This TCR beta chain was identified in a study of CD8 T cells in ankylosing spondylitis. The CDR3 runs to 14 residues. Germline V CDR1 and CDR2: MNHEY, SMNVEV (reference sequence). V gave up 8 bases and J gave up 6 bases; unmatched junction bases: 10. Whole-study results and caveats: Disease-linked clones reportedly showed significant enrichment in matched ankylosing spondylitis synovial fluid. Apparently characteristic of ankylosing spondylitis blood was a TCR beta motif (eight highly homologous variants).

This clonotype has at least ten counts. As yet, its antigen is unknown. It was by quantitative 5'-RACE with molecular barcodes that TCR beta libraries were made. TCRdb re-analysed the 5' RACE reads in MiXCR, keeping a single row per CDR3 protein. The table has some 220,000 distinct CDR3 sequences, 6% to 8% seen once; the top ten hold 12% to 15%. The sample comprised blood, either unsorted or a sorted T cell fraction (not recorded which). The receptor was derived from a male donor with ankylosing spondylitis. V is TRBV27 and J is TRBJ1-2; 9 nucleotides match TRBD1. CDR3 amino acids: CASGLVGQGNGYTF. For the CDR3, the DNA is TGTGCCAGCGGACTCGTGGGACAGGGTAATGGCTACACCTTC.